Following are 2 T cell receptor beta chains from one sample sequenced in a study of T-cell memory formation after mild COVID-19. TCRdb recomputed calls from the 5' RACE reads with MiXCR, one row per CDR3 protein. The table records about 620,000 distinct CDR3 sequences, roughly 17% of them present only once. Sequencing input: PBMCs or a T cell subset sorted from them (not recorded which). The receptors originated from an adult woman who had mild COVID-19 (a few samples of this study predate the infection). Cell type and time point are not known.

The chain employs TRBV13 and TRBJ2-1; D may be TRBD2 (6 bases). The CDR3 sequence is 16 residues long. Germline CDR1 is PRHDT and CDR2 is FYEKMQ (reference sequence). The ends were cut back, 5 bases at V and 2 bases at J, with 16 bases in the middle. Written as DNA, the CDR3 is TGTGCCAGCAGCCCCGGGCTTCGGGAGCCCTACAATGAGCAGTTCTTC. This translates into CASSPGLREPYNEQFF.

This chain joins TRBV5-4 and TRBJ2-7, with 16 bases matching TRBD2. Germline V gene data show CDR1 as SGHNT and CDR2 as YYREEE (reference sequence). V lost 4 bases, J lost 4 bases, and 8 bases stayed unmatched. The CDR3 contains 17 residues. CDR3 sequence reads: CASSGGLAGGRRYEQYF. The CDR3 DNA is TGTGCCAGCAGCGGGGGACTAGCGGGAGGGCGCAGATACGAGCAGTACTTC.